The entry below gives a single TCR beta chain sequence along with its context. As yet, its antigen is unknown. Terminally differentiated effector memory CD45RA+ cells were left out of the naive CD8 fraction, which was CD45RO-negative and positively selected for CCR7. This sample was taken from a study of shared clonotypes between healthy human individuals. Study results and limitations: Few donors restricted represented genetic and exposure-history diversity. Sorted-subset sequencing, rarefaction showed, was incomplete despite large depth. Investigators expected sequencing depth to affect clonotype sharing among donors.

Assay used: immunoSEQ multiplex PCR; TCRdb lists only in-frame clones, some missing. This sample carries nearly 2 million clones, approximately 94% of them seen once, and the ten largest clones take more than 0.9%. The sequence derives from a man aged 18-30 years in good health. The source material was naive CD8+ T cells sorted from blood.

CDR3: CASSTHRGGNTEAFF. The CDR3 nucleotides are TGCGCCAGCAGCACGCACAGGGGAGGGAACACTGAAGCTTTCTTT. This chain uses TRBV4-1 with TRBJ1-1; TRBD1 matches 7 bases. The junction had 7 bases not matched to a gene; V was cut back by 5 bases and J by 1 base. Per germline, CDR1 MGHRA and CDR2 YSYEKL. The CDR3 is 15 residues long.